Detailed here is one TCR beta chain. Clones were read by immunoSEQ multiplex PCR, and TCRdb kept only the in-frame ones, dropping some. This sample has about a million clones, with approximately 80% found just once. The record originates from a study of shared clonotypes between healthy human individuals. CDR3 length equals 14 residues. The germline CDR1 and CDR2 sequences are MNHEY and SVGAGI. Trimming took off 3 bases at V and 4 bases at J, with 10 bases between the two ends. Sequencing input: memory CD4+ T cells from PBMCs. Specified subset: CD45RA-negative fraction. The TCR comes from a man younger than 35 in good health. Some clones in this sample may be carry-over from other donors' samples. The chain couples TRBV6-5 to TRBJ2-1, with unresolved D. The CDR3 here is CASSYSIPYNEQFF. The CDR3 nucleotides are TGTGCCAGCAGTTATTCCATCCCGTACAATGAGCAGTTCTTC.